This TCR beta chain is from a study of technical replicates of blood from a handful of donors. The assay was immunoSEQ multiplex PCR, and TCRdb's table has in-frame clones only and misses some. The table records tens of thousands of clones, around 97% of them present only once. V shed 4 bases, J shed 3 bases, and the junction held 9 bases outside the gene matches. CDR3 size: 16 residues. Germline CDR1 SGHKS, CDR2 YYEKEE (reference sequence). The TCR comes from a human donor in good health. This chain joins TRBV5-5 and TRBJ1-2, with 10 bases matching TRBD1. The sample comprised T cells isolated from PBMCs. Here the CDR3 DNA reads TGTGCCAGCAGCCCGGGGGGACAGGGGAGGTACTATGGCTACACCTTC. Amino acid sequence: CASSPGGQGRYYGYTF.